This T cell receptor beta chain was sequenced during a study of cytomegalovirus exposure and HLA in healthy donors. TCRdb keeps only in-frame clones here, not all; method: immunoSEQ multiplex PCR. The repertoire includes some 100,000 clones, approximately 88% of them detected once, and 1.5% to 2% sits in the top ten. The study drew the donors from its 120-subject validation cohort, separate from the roughly 700-subject first cohort. The CDR3 extends over 13 amino acids. Germline assignment: CDR1 LNHDA and CDR2 SQIVND (reference sequence). V lost 6 bases to trimming and J lost 7 bases; unmatched junction nucleotides: 6.

The receptor was derived from a young man in good health and CMV-seronegative. Source material: PBMCs. This rearrangement joins TRBV19 to TRBJ1-2; 9 bases are a match to TRBD1. In DNA form, the CDR3 reads TGTGCCAGTAGACAAACAGGGGGCAGTGGCTACACCTTC. It encodes CASRQTGGSGYTF.